Described below is a single T cell receptor beta chain sequence and its context. Its specificity is not known. Using immunoSEQ multiplex PCR, the repertoire was profiled, and TCRdb retains in-frame clones only, with some absent. The sample has about 1,900,000 clones; approximately 94% are singletons. The data were taken from a study of shared clonotypes between healthy human individuals. As for the study in general: A donor's plate count was three for CD4 naive and three for CD4 memory; CD8 naive had two and CD8 memory one. Study-level findings and limits: When naive CD4 clonotypes were compared across a few donors, around 5% were shared. What limited the represented genetic and exposure-history diversity was the small number of donors.

This CDR3 region has 16 residues. Unmatched junction bases numbered 16, after V lost 4 bases and J lost 8 bases. The germline V gene encodes CDR1 LGHNA and CDR2 YSLEER. It was CD45RO-negative cells, positively selected for CCR7, that made up naive CD8 cells, with terminally differentiated effector memory CD45RA+ cells excluded. The TCR sequence derives from a young man in good health. This chain links TRBV4-3 with TRBJ1-2; 7 bases agree with TRBD1. The specimen was naive CD8+ T cells sorted from blood. The CDR3, as DNA: TGCGCCAGCAGCCGAGACCCAATGACAGGGAGGAACGGCTACACCTTC. Translation: CASSRDPMTGRNGYTF.